This TCR beta chain emerged from a study of blood T cell repertoires in COVID-19. Between the trimmed V and J ends, which lost 4 bases and 4 bases, there was a span of 17 bases. CDR1 and CDR2 from the germline V gene are SGHTS and YDEGEE. CDR3 length: 15 amino acids. Some clones are missing from TCRdb's copy, which holds only in-frame ones; the method was immunoSEQ multiplex PCR. The data contain about 270,000 clones, around 89% of them singletons. Membership in each cohort depended on participant-reported clinical history. The sequence derives from a woman in her fifties or sixties in a cohort exposed to, infected with or recovered from COVID-19 (not recorded which). Sequencing was performed on PBMCs or T cells enriched from blood (not recorded which). V usage is TRBV5-8 and J usage is TRBJ1-1; D might be TRBD1 (6 bases). CDR3 residues: CASSAIRGRATEAFF. DNA of the CDR3: TGTGCCAGCAGCGCGATCAGGGGCAGGGCCACTGAAGCTTTCTTT. The whole variable domain, remainder taken from reference TRBV5-8 and TRBJ1-1, is EAGVTQSPTHLIKTRGQQATLRCSPISGHTSVYWYQQALGLGLQFLLWYDEGEERNRGNFPPRFSGRQFPNYSSELNVNALELEDSALYLCASSAIRGRATEAFFGQGTRLTVV.